The 27 T cell receptor beta chains given below trace back to one sample, sequenced in a study of human T cells and chemical hapten exposure. TCRdb independently ran MiXCR on the RACE reads; one entry per CDR3 protein. The sample shows some 70,000 distinct CDR3 sequences, 10% of them seen only once. Specified time point: patch test 2, 6 weeks after DPC sensitization. As to treatment: therapeutic diphenylcyclopropenone sensitization with weekly scalp DPC. The sample consisted of whole blood, taken in connection with sensitization to the hapten diphenylcyclopropenone (DPC). The receptor set was obtained from a woman aged 45-59 years with alopecia areata. Some clones in this sample may be carry-over from other donors' samples.

This clonotype turned up a few times. This chain uses TRBV6-5 with TRBJ2-3, with a weak D call TRBD1 (6 bases). The V gene lost 5 bases and the J gene lost 3 bases, with 15 bases spanning the gap. This CDR3 has 15 amino acids. The germline V gene encodes CDR1 MNHEY and CDR2 SVGAGI. CDR3 in amino acids: CASSDRPLTTDTQYF. The CDR3 coding sequence is TGTGCCAGCAGTGACAGGCCACTAACTACAGATACGCAGTATTTT.

This clonotype has just a few counts. The chain carries TRBV6-6 and TRBJ1-1, with TRBD1 as a possible D gene (5 bases). This CDR3 is built from 11 residues. Trimming removed 8 bases from V and 6 bases from J, with 10 bases in between. The germline CDR1 and CDR2 sequences are MNHNY and SVGAGI (reference sequence). CDR3 loop: CASGTSPEAFF. The CDR3 DNA reads as TGTGCCAGCGGGACCAGCCCTGAAGCTTTCTTT.

Ten or more counts support this clonotype. V usage is TRBV5-4 and J usage is TRBJ2-1; tentative D call: TRBD2 (6 bases). The CDR3 has 13 residues. The germline V and J ends were trimmed by 1 base and 6 bases, with 8 bases remaining between them. Germline loops: CDR1 SGHNT, CDR2 YYREEE (reference sequence). CDR3 in amino acids: CASSLRTTNEQFF. The CDR3, as DNA: TGTGCCAGCAGCTTGAGGACTACCAATGAGCAGTTCTTC.

The V and J genes are TRBV11-2 and TRBJ1-2; no clear D. Trimming removed 5 bases from V and 1 base from J, with 14 bases in between. Germline V gene data show CDR1 as SGHAT and CDR2 as FQNNGV. The CDR3 runs 15 residues. Written as DNA, the CDR3 is TGTGCCAGCAGCGAACTCGCTGTACTTAACTATGGCTACACCTTC. It translates to CASSELAVLNYGYTF.

This clonotype has a count of ten or more. CDR3 coding DNA: TGTGCCAGCTCACCGGGGGGTTTCGATCAGCCCCAGCATTTT. It encodes CASSPGGFDQPQHF. The chain recombines TRBV18 with TRBJ1-5; TRBD1 is a possible D gene (5 bases). V was clipped by 3 bases and J by 5 bases, with 11 bases between them. Germline-derived CDR1 and CDR2 are KGHSH and LQKENI. This CDR3 spans 14 amino acids.

This clonotype was seen only a few times. The V and J genes are TRBV10-3 and TRBJ2-1, with 10 positions matching TRBD2. Germline trimming cut 10 bases from V and 2 bases from J; bases unmatched to any gene: 5. The CDR3 consists of 14 residues. Germline CDR1 and CDR2: ENHRY and SYGVKD. CDR3 loop: CATSGRAPYNEQFF. The CDR3 DNA sequence: TGTGCCACCAGCGGGAGGGCCCCCTACAATGAGCAGTTCTTC.

This clonotype was found many times. The chain has TRBV7-8 and TRBJ1-2; 8 positions match TRBD1. The CDR3 covers 13 residues. Germline trimming cut 5 bases from V and 7 bases from J; bases unmatched to any gene: 6. Germline CDR1 and CDR2: SGHVS and FQNEAQ. The CDR3 is CASSLDRGRGYTF. In nucleotides, the CDR3 is TGTGCCAGCAGCCTCGACAGGGGACGTGGCTACACCTTC. Full variable domain (outside the CDR3, taken from reference TRBV7-8 and TRBJ1-2): GAGVSQSPRYKVAKRGQDVALRCDPISGHVSLFWYQQALGQGPEFLTYFQNEAQLDKSGLPSDRFFAERPEGSVSTLKIQRTQQEDSAVYLCASSLDRGRGYTFGSGTRLTVV.

The chain has TRBV20-1 and TRBJ2-1, with 11 bases identical to TRBD2. Germline CDR1 and CDR2: DFQATT and SNEGSKA (reference sequence). The CDR3 covers 14 residues. Trimming took 3 bases from V and 9 from J; bases not matched to a gene: 7. CDR3 coding DNA: TGCAGTGCTAGCGGTAGCGGGAGGGCCGGTGAGCAGTTCTTC. Amino acid sequence: CSASGSGRAGEQFF.

This clonotype was counted only a few times. V usage is TRBV11-3 and J usage is TRBJ2-5; D may be TRBD2 (6 bases). V lost 1 base to trimming and J lost 2 bases, with 8 bases between them. The CDR3 sequence is 14 residues long. Germline V lookup: CDR1 SGHNT, CDR2 YENEEA. Written as DNA, the CDR3 is TGTGCCAGCAGCTTAGGGGGGAGGCAAGAGACCCAGTACTTC. The encoded protein is CASSLGGRQETQYF. Variable domain in full (rest from reference TRBV11-3 and TRBJ2-5): EAGVVQSPRYKIIEKKQPVAFWCNPISGHNTLYWYLQNLGQGPELLIRYENEEAVDDSQLPKDRFSAERLKGVDSTLKIQPAELGDSAVYLCASSLGGRQETQYFGPGTRLLVL.

This clonotype was seen many times. The chain combines TRBV5-4 with TRBJ2-5, with 7 bases matching TRBD1. Germline assignment: CDR1 SGHNT and CDR2 YYREEE (reference sequence). V lost 4 bases and J lost 2; bases outside the gene matches: 5. CDR3 size: 14 residues. DNA of the CDR3: TGTGCCAGCAGCGTTCCGGGACAGCAAGAGACCCAGTACTTC. It encodes CASSVPGQQETQYF. The entire variable domain, with the rest obtained from reference TRBV5-4 and TRBJ2-5, is as follows: ETGVTQSPTHLIKTRGQQVTLRCSSQSGHNTVSWYQQALGQGPQFIFQYYREEENGRGNFPPRFSGLQFPNYSSELNVNALELDDSALYLCASSVPGQQETQYFGPGTRLLVL.

With respect to this clonotype: Just one base apart from a much larger clone, this may be a read error. V usage is TRBV10-1 and J usage is TRBJ1-6; 8 bases line up with TRBD1. Germline-derived CDR1 and CDR2 are WNHNN and SYGVQD (reference sequence). This CDR3 has 16 amino acids. J gave up 10 bases and V 2 bases, and 10 bases lay outside the gene matches. In DNA form, the CDR3 reads TGCGCCAGCAGTGAGCCCGGGACAGGTTTGAAATCACCCCTCCACTTT. Protein: CASSEPGTGLKSPLHF.

With regard to this clonotype: The junction does not match germline at one end; this may be a read error. The chain combines TRBV11-2 with TRBJ2-5; either TRBD1 or TRBD2 may fit D (5 bases each). The germline CDR1 and CDR2 sequences are SGHAT and FQNNGV. The CDR3 loop spans 12 amino acids. CDR3 amino acids: CVSSAVSGRMYF. In nucleotides, the CDR3 is TGTGTCAGCAGCGCGGTGTCGGGACGGATGTACTTC.

The chain has TRBV5-1 and TRBJ1-4; D unclear. This CDR3 is built from 15 residues. The V and J ends lost 3 bases and 7 bases respectively, with 16 bases between them. CDR1 and CDR2 (germline): SGHRS, YFSETQ. Written as DNA, the CDR3 is TGCGCCAGCAGCTCCGGACCCGGGGATAGTGAAAAACTGTTTTTT. It codes for CASSSGPGDSEKLFF.

The gene calls are TRBV20-1 and TRBJ2-3, with TRBD2 identical over 12 bases. With 3 bases clipped from V and 2 bases from J, the junction kept 6 bases outside the gene matches. CDR3 length: 16 amino acids. The V gene's germline CDR1 is DFQATT and CDR2 SNEGSKA (reference sequence). The CDR3 DNA follows: TGCAGTGCTAGCAGCGGACTAGCGGGAAACACAGATACGCAGTATTTT. It is translated as CSASSGLAGNTDTQYF.

This chain uses TRBV28 with TRBJ1-1; the D gene is possibly TRBD1 (5 bases). The CDR3 has 16 amino acids. Per the germline V gene, CDR1 is MDHEN and CDR2 is SYDVKM. Trimming left V 3 bases short and J 1 base short, with 15 bases between. The CDR3 spells CASSLPSGGANTEAFF. For the CDR3, the DNA is TGTGCCAGCAGTTTGCCCTCCGGAGGGGCGAACACTGAAGCTTTCTTT.

The chain recombines TRBV18 with TRBJ1-1, with 7 bases that match TRBD1. Germline V gives CDR1 KGHSH, CDR2 LQKENI. V shed 6 bases, J shed 2 bases, and the junction held 3 bases outside the gene matches. The CDR3 is 13 residues long. Here the CDR3 reads CASSQGGNTEAFF. The DNA of the CDR3 is TGTGCCAGCTCCCAGGGGGGAAACACTGAAGCTTTCTTT.

This clonotype has only a few counts. V usage is TRBV12-3 or TRBV12-4 and J usage is TRBJ2-3; 14 positions agree with TRBD2. CDR3 length equals 17 residues. Trimming removed 5 bases from V and 2 bases from J; junction bases left unmatched: 6. The CDR3 reads CASSKGLAGGVTDTQYF. In DNA form, the CDR3 reads TGTGCCAGCAGTAAAGGACTAGCGGGAGGCGTCACAGATACGCAGTATTTT.

The chain recombines TRBV6-5 with TRBJ2-2; 7 bases are shared with TRBD2. This CDR3 spans 15 amino acids. Trimming took 3 bases from V and 5 from J; bases not matched to a gene: 6. Germline CDR1 is MNHEY and CDR2 is SVGAGI. The CDR3: CASSYRSGWTGELFF. CDR3 DNA sequence: TGTGCCAGCAGTTATCGTAGCGGGTGGACCGGGGAGCTGTTTTTT.

At least ten counts were recorded for this clonotype. V and J are TRBV6-6 and TRBJ1-5; D may be TRBD1 (5 bases). Trimming left V 0 bases short and J 7 bases short, with 16 bases between. The CDR3 has 16 residues. The germline V gene encodes CDR1 MNHNY and CDR2 SVGAGI (reference sequence). The CDR3 bases are TGTGCCAGCAGTTACTCGAGGAGCGGGGGTTGGCAGCCCCAGCATTTT. Encoded protein: CASSYSRSGGWQPQHF.

This clonotype was recorded many times. The chain carries TRBV14 and TRBJ2-2; unclear D gene. The ends were cut back, 4 bases at V and 3 bases at J, with 3 bases in the middle. The CDR3 runs 12 residues. In germline, CDR1 is SGHDN, CDR2 FVKESK. Written as DNA, the CDR3 is TGTGCCAGCAGCCCGTACACCGGGGAGCTGTTTTTT. As protein: CASSPYTGELFF.

This chain connects TRBV29-1 to TRBJ2-4, with D unresolved. CDR3 length: 11 amino acids. The V gene's germline CDR1 is SQVTM and CDR2 ANQGSEA. Trimming pared 3 bases from V and 8 bases from J, leaving 8 bases between. The CDR3 DNA reads TGCAGCGTTGAGGAGAGAGACATTCAGTACTTC. This codes for CSVEERDIQYF.

This clonotype was seen ten or more times. The chain couples TRBV4-2 to TRBJ2-7; TRBD1 is a possible D gene (5 bases). The length of the CDR3 is 14 residues. The germline V gene encodes CDR1 LGHNA and CDR2 YNFKEQ. Deletions cut 1 base from V and 0 bases from J, with 7 bases between. The DNA of the CDR3 is TGTGCCAGCAGCCAAGGGGGCGGCTCCTACGAGCAGTACTTC. Protein: CASSQGGGSYEQYF.

This clonotype came up a few times. V gene TRBV18 combines with J gene TRBJ1-5, with 8 bases matching TRBD1. Trimming cost V 5 bases and J 5 bases; bases outside gene matches: 5. Germline CDR1 reads KGHSH; CDR2 reads LQKENI. This CDR3 is built from 14 residues. CDR3: CASSSGQGYQPQHF. The CDR3, as DNA: TGTGCCAGCTCATCTGGACAGGGTTATCAGCCCCAGCATTTT. The entire variable domain, with the rest obtained from reference TRBV18 and TRBJ1-5, is as follows: NAGVMQNPRHLVRRRGQEARLRCSPMKGHSHVYWYRQLPEEGLKFMVYLQKENIIDESGMPKERFSAEFPKEGPSILRIQQVVRGDSAAYFCASSSGQGYQPQHFGDGTRLSIL.

This clonotype has at least ten counts. This CDR3 reads CASSFVAGGNTGELFF. As DNA, the CDR3 is TGCGCCAGCAGCTTTGTAGCGGGAGGGAACACCGGGGAGCTGTTTTTT. The chain has TRBV5-1 and TRBJ2-2, with TRBD2 identical over 10 bases. Germline V CDR1 and CDR2: SGHRS, YFSETQ. This CDR3 region has 16 residues. The junction had 2 bases not matched to a gene; V was cut back by 2 bases and J by 1 base.

This clonotype qualifies as medium-sized. The V gene is TRBV18, the J gene TRBJ1-4, with D possibly matching TRBD1 (5 bases). Germline CDR1 reads KGHSH; CDR2 reads LQKENI. V lost 4 bases to trimming and J lost 7 bases, with 16 bases between them. The CDR3 contains 15 residues. CDR3 coding DNA: TGTGCCAGCTCACTAACCGGGACGACGATTGAAAAACTGTTTTTT. It codes for CASSLTGTTIEKLFF.

This clonotype was found many times. V gene TRBV5-4 combines with J gene TRBJ2-2; either TRBD1 or TRBD2 may fit D (6 bases each). Trimming stripped 2 bases from V and 4 bases from J, with 12 bases between. Per the germline V gene, CDR1 is SGHNT and CDR2 is YYREEE (reference sequence). CDR3 length: 15 amino acids. CDR3 nucleotide sequence: TGTGCCAGCAGCTTACAGGGTAGCGGCACCGGGGAGCTGTTTTTT. Amino acid sequence: CASSLQGSGTGELFF.

This chain connects TRBV2 to TRBJ2-7; 16 bases fit TRBD2. V was pared by 8 bases and J by 4 bases, with 8 bases of the junction left unmatched. CDR1 and CDR2 (germline): SNHLY, FYNNEI. CDR3 length equals 16 residues. CDR3: CASGGLAGGPSYEQYF. The DNA of the CDR3 is TGTGCCAGCGGGGGACTAGCGGGAGGGCCGTCATACGAGCAGTACTTC. Combining the CDR3 with reference TRBV2 and TRBJ2-7 gives the whole variable domain EPEVTQTPSHQVTQMGQEVILRCVPISNHLYFYWYRQILGQKVEFLVSFYNNEISEKSEIFDDQFSVERPDGSNFTLKIRSTKLEDSAMYFCASGGLAGGPSYEQYFGPGTRLTVT.